These 10 T cell receptor beta chains share one sample of origin, sequenced in a study of blood T cell repertoires in COVID-19. TCRdb's table, derived via immunoSEQ multiplex PCR, lists solely in-frame clones and lacks some. The table has around 50,000 clones, 82% seen once. Sequences were obtained from peripheral blood. The receptors come from a man in his forties with acute or convalescent COVID-19.

The J gene is TRBJ2-7, the V gene TRBV5-1; 15 bases map to TRBD2. Per germline, CDR1 SGHRS and CDR2 YFSETQ. After removal of 4 bases from V and 4 bases from J, the junction contained 9 bases not matched to a gene. The CDR3 consists of 17 residues. Written as DNA, the CDR3 is TGCGCCAGCAGCCTCGACCAGGGACTAGCGGGGGGATACGAGCAGTACTTC. As protein: CASSLDQGLAGGYEQYF.

This clone was seen more than once but under ten times. The J gene is TRBJ1-3, the V gene TRBV5-1; maybe TRBD1 (6 bases). In germline, CDR1 is SGHRS, CDR2 YFSETQ. The CDR3 has 14 amino acids. V dropped 2 bases and J dropped 4 bases, with 10 bases sitting between them. Written as DNA, the CDR3 is TGCGCCAGCAGCTTTGACAGGTCAGGAAACACCATATATTTT. This translates into CASSFDRSGNTIYF.

Written as DNA, the CDR3 is TGTGCCAGCAGCCCCAACTCTGGAAACACCATATATTTT. This codes for CASSPNSGNTIYF. The chain recombines TRBV7-3 with TRBJ1-3; the D is unclear. Per germline, CDR1 SGHTA and CDR2 FQGTGA. This CDR3 is built from 13 residues. Trimming took off 5 bases at V and 0 bases at J, with 5 bases between the two ends.

The V call is TRBV14, the J call TRBJ2-5; D is ambiguous. V was pared by 4 bases and J by 1 base, with 7 bases between. This CDR3 is 13 amino acids long. The germline V gene has CDR1 SGHDN and CDR2 FVKESK. The CDR3 sequence: CASSRLVQETQYF. CDR3 DNA: TGTGCCAGCAGCCGGCTAGTCCAAGAGACCCAGTACTTC.

This clone appeared a single time. The chain joins TRBV7-9 to TRBJ1-3; 11 nucleotides line up with TRBD1. Germline trimming cut 5 bases from V and 6 bases from J; bases unmatched to any gene: 3. Germline values: CDR1 SEHNR, CDR2 FQNEAQ (reference sequence). This CDR3 is built from 14 residues. The CDR3 nucleotides read TGTGCCAGCAGCCGGACAGGGGGCCTAAACACCATATATTTT. It specifies CASSRTGGLNTIYF.

This sequence joins TRBV19 and TRBJ2-7; 9 bases agree with TRBD2. Losses at the gene ends were 2 bases for V and 6 bases for J; bases not matched to a gene: 8. This CDR3 has 15 residues. Germline CDR1 and CDR2: LNHDA and SQIVND (reference sequence). The CDR3 loop is CASSINAGGPREQYF. As DNA, the CDR3 is TGTGCCAGTAGTATAAACGCGGGGGGGCCGCGCGAGCAGTACTTC. The variable domain in full, with the rest retrieved from reference TRBV19 and TRBJ2-7, is DGGITQSPKYLFRKEGQNVTLSCEQNLNHDAMYWYRQDPGQGLRLIYYSQIVNDFQKGDIAEGYSVSREKKESFPLTVTSAQKNPTAFYLCASSINAGGPREQYFGPGTRLTVT.

The V and J genes are TRBV10-3 and TRBJ2-5; weak D call: TRBD2 (5 bases). V gave up 4 bases and J gave up 5 bases, with 5 bases separating them. The CDR3 extends over 11 amino acids. CDR1 and CDR2 (germline): ENHRY, SYGVKD. The DNA for the CDR3 is TGTGCCATCAGTGCGGGGGAGACCCAGTACTTC. It codes for CAISAGETQYF.

The rearrangement joins TRBV10-3 to TRBJ2-1; a weak D match, TRBD1 (6 bases). The V gene lost 4 bases and the J gene lost 8 bases, with 12 bases spanning the gap. The CDR3 consists of 13 residues. The V gene's germline CDR1 is ENHRY and CDR2 SYGVKD. The CDR3 region has the DNA TGTGCCATCAGTGTCTCAGGGGAAGATGAGCAGTTCTTC. Amino acid sequence: CAISVSGEDEQFF.

The V gene is TRBV2, the J gene TRBJ1-4, with D unclear. The CDR3 sequence is 15 residues long. Germline CDR1 and CDR2: SNHLY and FYNNEI. V gave up 6 bases and J gave up 4 bases, with 15 bases separating them. CDR3 nucleotide sequence: TGTGCCAGCAGCTTAGACGGGAGCTATAATGAAAAACTGTTTTTT. It specifies CASSLDGSYNEKLFF. The full variable domain, in which reference TRBV2 and TRBJ1-4 provide the parts outside the CDR3, is EPEVTQTPSHQVTQMGQEVILRCVPISNHLYFYWYRQILGQKVEFLVSFYNNEISEKSEIFDDQFSVERPDGSNFTLKIRSTKLEDSAMYFCASSLDGSYNEKLFFGSGTQLSVL.

The rearrangement links TRBV12-3 or TRBV12-4 to TRBJ2-1, with TRBD1 matching over 7 bases. The J segment lost 8 bases and the V segment lost 8 bases, leaving 9 bases of the junction unmatched. CDR3 length: 13 residues. The CDR3 sequence: CASRNTGVDEQFF. The CDR3 DNA reads as TGTGCCAGCCGCAACACAGGGGTCGATGAGCAGTTCTTC.